This TCR beta chain was retrieved from a study of cytotoxic CD8 clonotypes in ibrutinib-treated CLL. Sequencing used immunoSEQ multiplex PCR; TCRdb keeps in-frame clones, though not all of them. In the table there are around 130,000 clones, under 90% of which are singletons. The CDR3 is 12 amino acids. The V end was cut by 8 bases, the J end by 7 bases, with 14 bases between. Per the germline V gene, CDR1 is ENHRY and CDR2 is SYGVKD. The sequence came from a human donor with chronic lymphocytic leukemia. The chain combines TRBV10-3 with TRBJ1-1; a weak D match, TRBD1 (5 bases). The sequencing used PBMCs, collected after 24 months of ibrutinib treatment. Here the CDR3 DNA reads TGTGCCATCTCGGGGACTGCTGATGAAGCTTTCTTT. Residues: CAISGTADEAFF.